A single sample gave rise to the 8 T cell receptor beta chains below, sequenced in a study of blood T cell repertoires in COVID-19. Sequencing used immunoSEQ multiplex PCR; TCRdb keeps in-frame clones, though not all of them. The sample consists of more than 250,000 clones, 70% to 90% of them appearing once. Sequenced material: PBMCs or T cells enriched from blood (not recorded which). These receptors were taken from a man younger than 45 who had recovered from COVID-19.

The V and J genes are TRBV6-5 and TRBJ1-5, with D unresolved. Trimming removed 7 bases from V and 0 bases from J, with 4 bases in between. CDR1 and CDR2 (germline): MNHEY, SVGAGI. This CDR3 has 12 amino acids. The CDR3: CASTDSNQPQHF. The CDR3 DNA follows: TGTGCCAGCACAGATAGCAATCAGCCCCAGCATTTT.

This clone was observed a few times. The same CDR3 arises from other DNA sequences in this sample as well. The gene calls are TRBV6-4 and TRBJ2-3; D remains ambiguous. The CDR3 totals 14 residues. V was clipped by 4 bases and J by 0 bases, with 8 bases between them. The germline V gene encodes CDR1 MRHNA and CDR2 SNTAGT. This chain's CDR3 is CASSAGTSTDTQYF. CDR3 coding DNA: TGTGCCAGCAGTGCAGGTACTAGCACAGATACGCAGTATTTT.

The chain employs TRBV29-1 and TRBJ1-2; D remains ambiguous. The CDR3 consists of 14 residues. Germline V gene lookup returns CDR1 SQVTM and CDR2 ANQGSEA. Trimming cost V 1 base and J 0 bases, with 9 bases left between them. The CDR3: CSVEGKRSNYGYTF. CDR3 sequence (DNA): TGCAGCGTTGAAGGAAAACGGTCTAACTATGGCTACACCTTC.

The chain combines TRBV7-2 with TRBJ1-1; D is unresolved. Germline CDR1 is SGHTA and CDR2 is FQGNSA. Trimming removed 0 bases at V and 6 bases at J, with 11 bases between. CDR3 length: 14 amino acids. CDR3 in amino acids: CASSLARPDSEAFF. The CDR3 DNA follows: TGTGCCAGCAGCTTAGCTCGGCCAGACTCTGAAGCTTTCTTT.

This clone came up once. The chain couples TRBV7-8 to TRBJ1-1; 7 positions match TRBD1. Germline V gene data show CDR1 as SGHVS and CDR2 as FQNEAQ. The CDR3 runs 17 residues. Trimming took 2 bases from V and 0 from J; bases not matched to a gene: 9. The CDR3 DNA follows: TGTGCCAGCAGCTTACCCTTACTGACAGGGCTGAACACTGAAGCTTTCTTT. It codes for CASSLPLLTGLNTEAFF.

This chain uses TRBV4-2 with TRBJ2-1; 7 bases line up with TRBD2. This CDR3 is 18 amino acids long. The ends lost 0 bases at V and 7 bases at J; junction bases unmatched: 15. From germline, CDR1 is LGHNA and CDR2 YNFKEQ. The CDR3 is CASSQDSRAGLPSNEQFF. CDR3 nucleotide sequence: TGTGCCAGCAGCCAAGATTCAAGAGCGGGACTGCCTTCGAATGAGCAGTTCTTC.

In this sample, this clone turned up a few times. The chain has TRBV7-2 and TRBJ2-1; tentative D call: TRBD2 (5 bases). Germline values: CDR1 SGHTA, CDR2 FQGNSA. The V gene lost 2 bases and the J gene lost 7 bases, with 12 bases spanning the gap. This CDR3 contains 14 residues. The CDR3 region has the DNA TGTGCCAGCAGCTTATTTAGCGTATCTAATGAGCAGTTCTTC. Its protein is CASSLFSVSNEQFF.

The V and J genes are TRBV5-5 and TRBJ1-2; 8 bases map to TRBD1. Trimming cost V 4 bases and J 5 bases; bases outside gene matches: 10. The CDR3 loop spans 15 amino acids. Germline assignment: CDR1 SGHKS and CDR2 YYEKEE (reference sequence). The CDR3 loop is CASSPIGQGDYGYTF. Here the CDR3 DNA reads TGTGCCAGCAGCCCAATCGGACAGGGCGATTATGGCTACACCTTC.